This TCR beta chain was sequenced during a study of blood T cell repertoires in COVID-19. Study information: PBMCs, B-cell-depleted T cells, or T cells were the source of the cDNA or gDNA that made up the material.

After removal of 5 bases from V and 3 bases from J, the junction contained 8 bases not matched to a gene. Looked up from germline, CDR1 is SGHNT and CDR2 is YENEEA. The CDR3 has 15 residues. Per the original data handling: Reference gene primer amplification in the assay estimated nucleated cell counts. TCRdb's table, derived via immunoSEQ multiplex PCR, lists solely in-frame clones and lacks some. That table furnishes V, J and clone size, whereas the DNA furnished D and trimming. The sample includes 150,000 to 200,000 clones, 82% of them seen just once. The sequence came from an elderly woman with active or convalescent COVID-19. Sequences were obtained from peripheral blood. The chain uses TRBV11-3 and TRBJ2-3; 7 bases line up with TRBD2. The CDR3 coding sequence is TGTGCCAGCAGCCACGGTGGGGGAGGGACAGATACGCAGTATTTT. This gives the protein CASSHGGGGTDTQYF.